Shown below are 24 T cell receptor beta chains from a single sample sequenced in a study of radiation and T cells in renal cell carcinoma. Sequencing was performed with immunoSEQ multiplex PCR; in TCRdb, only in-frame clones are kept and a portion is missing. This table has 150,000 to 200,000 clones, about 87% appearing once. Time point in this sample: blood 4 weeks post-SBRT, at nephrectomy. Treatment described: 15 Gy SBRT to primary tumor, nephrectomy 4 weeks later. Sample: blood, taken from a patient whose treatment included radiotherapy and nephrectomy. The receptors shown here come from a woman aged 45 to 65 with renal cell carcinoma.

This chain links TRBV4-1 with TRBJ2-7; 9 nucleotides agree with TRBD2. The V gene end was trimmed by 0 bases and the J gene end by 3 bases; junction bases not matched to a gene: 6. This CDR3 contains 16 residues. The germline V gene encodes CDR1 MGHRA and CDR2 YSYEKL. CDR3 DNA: TGCGCCAGCAGCCAAGATGTCTCGCGGGGGGGCTACGAGCAGTACTTC. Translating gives CASSQDVSRGGYEQYF.

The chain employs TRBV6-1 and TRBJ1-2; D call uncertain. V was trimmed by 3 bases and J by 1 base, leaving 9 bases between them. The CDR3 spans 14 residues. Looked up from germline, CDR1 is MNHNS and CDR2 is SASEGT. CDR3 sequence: CASSEGRGNYGYTF. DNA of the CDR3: TGTGCCAGCAGTGAGGGCAGAGGTAACTATGGCTACACCTTC.

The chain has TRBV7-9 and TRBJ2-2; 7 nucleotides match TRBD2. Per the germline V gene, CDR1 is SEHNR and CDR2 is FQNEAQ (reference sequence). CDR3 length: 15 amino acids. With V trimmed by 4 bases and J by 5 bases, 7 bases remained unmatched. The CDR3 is CASSSLMGGTGELFF. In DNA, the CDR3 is TGTGCCAGCAGCTCCCTCATGGGGGGGACCGGGGAGCTGTTTTTT.

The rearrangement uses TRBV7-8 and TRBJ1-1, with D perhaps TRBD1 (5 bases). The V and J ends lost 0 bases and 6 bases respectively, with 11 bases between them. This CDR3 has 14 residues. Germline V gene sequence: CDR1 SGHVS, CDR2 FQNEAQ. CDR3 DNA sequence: TGTGCCAGCAGCTTAGCAGGGGCGGGCGCTGAAGCTTTCTTT. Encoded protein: CASSLAGAGAEAFF.

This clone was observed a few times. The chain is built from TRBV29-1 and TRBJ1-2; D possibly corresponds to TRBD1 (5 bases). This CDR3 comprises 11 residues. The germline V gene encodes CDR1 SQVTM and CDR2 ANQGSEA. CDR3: CRGGGDDGYTF. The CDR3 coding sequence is TGCAGAGGTGGGGGAGACGATGGCTACACCTTC.

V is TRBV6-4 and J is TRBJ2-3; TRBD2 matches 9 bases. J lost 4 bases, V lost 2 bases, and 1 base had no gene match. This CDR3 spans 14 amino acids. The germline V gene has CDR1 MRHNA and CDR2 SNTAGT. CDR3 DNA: TGTGCCAGCAGTGACGCGGGGGGGGCAGATACGCAGTATTTT. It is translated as CASSDAGGADTQYF.

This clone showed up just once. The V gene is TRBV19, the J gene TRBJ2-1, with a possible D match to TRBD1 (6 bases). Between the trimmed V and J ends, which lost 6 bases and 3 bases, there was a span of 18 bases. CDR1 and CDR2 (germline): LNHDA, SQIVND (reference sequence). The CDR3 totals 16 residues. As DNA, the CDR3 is TGTGCCAGTAGGGGGGCTGGGGTAGTGGACTACAATGAGCAGTTCTTC. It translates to CASRGAGVVDYNEQFF.

CDR3 in DNA: TGTGCCTGGAGAACTAGCGGGGGGGTGGATACGCAGTATTTT. Translating it yields CAWRTSGGVDTQYF. The gene calls are TRBV30 and TRBJ2-3; TRBD2 matches 13 bases. The ends lost 3 bases at V and 6 bases at J; junction bases unmatched: 3. Germline-derived CDR1 and CDR2 are GTSNPN and SVGIG (reference sequence). The CDR3 is made up of 14 amino acids.

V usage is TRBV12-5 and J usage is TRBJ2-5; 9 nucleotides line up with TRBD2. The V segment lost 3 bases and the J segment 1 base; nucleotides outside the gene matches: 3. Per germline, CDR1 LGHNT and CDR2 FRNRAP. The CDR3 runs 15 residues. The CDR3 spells CASGLARGGQETQYF. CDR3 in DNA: TGTGCTAGTGGTTTAGCGCGGGGGGGCCAAGAGACCCAGTACTTC. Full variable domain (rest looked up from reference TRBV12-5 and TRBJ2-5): DARVTQTPRHKVTEMGQEVTMRCQPILGHNTVFWYRQTMMQGLELLAYFRNRAPLDDSGMPKDRFSAEMPDATLATLKIQPSEPRDSAVYFCASGLARGGQETQYFGPGTRLLVL.

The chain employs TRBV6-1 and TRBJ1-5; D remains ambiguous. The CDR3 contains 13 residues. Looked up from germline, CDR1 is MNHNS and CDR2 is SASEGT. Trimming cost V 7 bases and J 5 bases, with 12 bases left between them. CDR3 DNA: TGTGCCAGCATGTTGGGATCTTATCAGCCCCAGCATTTT. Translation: CASMLGSYQPQHF.

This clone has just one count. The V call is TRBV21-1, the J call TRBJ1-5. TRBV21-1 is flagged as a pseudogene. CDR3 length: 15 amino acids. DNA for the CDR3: TGTGCCAGCAGCAAAGAGGGGGGTCGGGATCAGCCCCAGCATTTT. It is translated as CASSKEGGRDQPQHF.

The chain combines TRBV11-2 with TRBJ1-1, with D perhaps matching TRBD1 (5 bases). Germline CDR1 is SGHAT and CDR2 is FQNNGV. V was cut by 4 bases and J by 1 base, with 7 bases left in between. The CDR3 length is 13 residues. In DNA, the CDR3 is TGTGCCAGCAGCTATACAGGGAACACTGAAGCTTTCTTT. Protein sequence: CASSYTGNTEAFF.

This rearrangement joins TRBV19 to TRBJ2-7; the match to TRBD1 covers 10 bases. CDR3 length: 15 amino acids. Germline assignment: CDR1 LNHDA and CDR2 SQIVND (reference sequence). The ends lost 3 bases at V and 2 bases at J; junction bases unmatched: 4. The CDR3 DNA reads TGTGCCAGTAGTATTGGCGGGACAGGGGCCTACGAGCAGTACTTC. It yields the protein CASSIGGTGAYEQYF.

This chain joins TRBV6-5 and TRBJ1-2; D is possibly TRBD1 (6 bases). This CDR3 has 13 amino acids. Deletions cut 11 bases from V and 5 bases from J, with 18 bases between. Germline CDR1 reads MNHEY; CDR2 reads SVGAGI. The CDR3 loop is CAAGARGRYGYTF. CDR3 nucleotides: TGTGCCGCGGGGGCCAGGGGTCGTTATGGCTACACCTTC.

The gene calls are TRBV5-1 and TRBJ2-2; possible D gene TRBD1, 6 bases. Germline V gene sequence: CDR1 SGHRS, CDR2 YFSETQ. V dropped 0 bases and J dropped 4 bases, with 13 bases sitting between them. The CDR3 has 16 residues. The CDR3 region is CASSLGTDRSTGELFF. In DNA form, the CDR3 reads TGCGCCAGCAGCTTGGGGACGGACAGAAGCACCGGGGAGCTGTTTTTT.

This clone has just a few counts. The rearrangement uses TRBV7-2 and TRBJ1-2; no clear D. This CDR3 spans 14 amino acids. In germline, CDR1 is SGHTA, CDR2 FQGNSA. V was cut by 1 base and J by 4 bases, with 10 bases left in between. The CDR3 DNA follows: TGTGCCAGCAGCTTAGGTGGGATCCTCTATGGCTACACCTTC. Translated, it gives CASSLGGILYGYTF.

This CDR3 is CASGSDSRQPQHF. The CDR3 DNA reads TGTGCCAGCGGTAGTGACTCCCGACAGCCCCAGCATTTT. The chain combines TRBV2 with TRBJ1-5; D gene uncertain. Germline assignment: CDR1 SNHLY and CDR2 FYNNEI. Trimming left V 8 bases short and J 7 bases short, with 15 bases between. The CDR3 consists of 13 residues.

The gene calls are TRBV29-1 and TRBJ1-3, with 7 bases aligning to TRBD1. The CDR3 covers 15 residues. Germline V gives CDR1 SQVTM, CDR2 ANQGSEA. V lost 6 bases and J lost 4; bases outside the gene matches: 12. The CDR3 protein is CSVRDREQAGNTIYF. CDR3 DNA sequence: TGCAGCGTGAGAGACAGGGAGCAAGCGGGAAACACCATATATTTT. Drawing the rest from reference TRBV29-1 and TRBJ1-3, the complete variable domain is SAVISQKPSRDICQRGTSLTIQCQVDSQVTMMFWYRQQPGQSLTLIATANQGSEATYESGFVIDKFPISRPNLTFSTLTVSNMSPEDSSIYLCSVRDREQAGNTIYFGEGSWLTVV.

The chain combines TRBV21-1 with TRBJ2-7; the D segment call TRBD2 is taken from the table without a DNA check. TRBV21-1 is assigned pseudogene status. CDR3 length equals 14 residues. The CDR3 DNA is TGTGCCAGCAGAAGAGCGGGGTGGGTCAACGAGCAGTACTTC. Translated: CASRRAGWVNEQYF.

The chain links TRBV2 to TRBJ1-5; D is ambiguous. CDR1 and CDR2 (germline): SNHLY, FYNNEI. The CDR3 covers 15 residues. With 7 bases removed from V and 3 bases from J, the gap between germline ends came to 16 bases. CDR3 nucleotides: TGTGCCAGCACCCGGTCGGAACAGATCAATCAGCCCCAGCATTTT. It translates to CASTRSEQINQPQHF.

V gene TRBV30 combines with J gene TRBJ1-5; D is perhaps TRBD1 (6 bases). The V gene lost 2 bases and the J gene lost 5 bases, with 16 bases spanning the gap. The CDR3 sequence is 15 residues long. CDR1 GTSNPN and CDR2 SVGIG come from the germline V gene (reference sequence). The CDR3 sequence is CAWSPRGRTDQPQHF. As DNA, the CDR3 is TGTGCCTGGAGTCCGCGGGGGCGCACAGATCAGCCCCAGCATTTT.

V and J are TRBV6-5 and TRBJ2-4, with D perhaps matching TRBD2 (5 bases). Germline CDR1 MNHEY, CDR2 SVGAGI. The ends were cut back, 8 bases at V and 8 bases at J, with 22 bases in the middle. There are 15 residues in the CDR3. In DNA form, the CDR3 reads TGTGCCAGCTTAACCCTCACGGGAAATGTTTACATTCAGTACTTC. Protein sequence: CASLTLTGNVYIQYF.

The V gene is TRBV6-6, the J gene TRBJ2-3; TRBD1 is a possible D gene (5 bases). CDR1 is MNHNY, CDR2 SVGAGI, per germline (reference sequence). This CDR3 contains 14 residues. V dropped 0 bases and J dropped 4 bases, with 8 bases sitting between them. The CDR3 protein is CASSYSPRADTQYF. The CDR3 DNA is TGTGCCAGCAGTTACTCCCCCAGGGCAGATACGCAGTATTTT.

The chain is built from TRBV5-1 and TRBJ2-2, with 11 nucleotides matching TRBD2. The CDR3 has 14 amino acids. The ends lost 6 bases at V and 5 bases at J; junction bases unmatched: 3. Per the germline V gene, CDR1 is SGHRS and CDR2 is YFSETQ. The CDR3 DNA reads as TGCGCCAGCAATGCTAGCGGGGGGACCGGGGAGCTGTTTTTT. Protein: CASNASGGTGELFF.